The 3 T cell receptor beta chains reported below all come from one sample, sequenced in a study of T cells in Graves' hyperthyroidism and ophthalmopathy (dated 2019 in TCRdb). Receptors were amplified or captured by multiplex PCR. Sequencer: Illumina HiSeq 2000. The TCR beta CDR3 regions were amplified from RNA transcripts. The TCR CDR3 was subjected to a first round of RT-PCR using the HTBI primer set and the Qiagen OneStep RT-PCR kit. TCRdb handled the public reads itself, with Q25 trimming in fastp and clone calling in MiXCR, and kept productive beta chains. Every CDR3 protein is listed once, alongside the most common genes and DNA of its rows. This sample holds a few hundred thousand distinct CDR3 sequences; approximately 14% were observed only once. The ten top clones hold about 7% of the sample. Sequencing was carried out using blood. Every receptor here comes from a woman under 40 with Graves' hyperthyroidism.

This clonotype was seen many times. The chain couples TRBV11-3 to TRBJ1-1; TRBD1 is a possible D gene (5 bases). Per the germline V gene, CDR1 is SGHNT and CDR2 is YENEEA. The CDR3 spans 14 residues. Trimming stripped 2 bases from V and 3 bases from J, with 10 bases between. CDR3 residues: CASSLTGGDTEAFF. CDR3 sequence (DNA): TGTGCCAGCAGCTTAACGGGGGGGGACACTGAAGCTTTCTTT.

This clonotype appeared many times. The genes are TRBV20-1 and TRBJ2-1; TRBD2 aligns across 7 bases. Germline lookup yields CDR1 DFQATT and CDR2 SNEGSKA (reference sequence). The CDR3 totals 14 residues. Trimming at V came to 4 bases and at J to 4 bases, leaving 7 bases not matched to a gene. CDR3 loop: CSANGDYPYNEQFF. The DNA for the CDR3 is TGCAGTGCTAATGGGGACTACCCTTACAATGAGCAGTTCTTC.

This clonotype was seen many times. The J gene is TRBJ2-1, the V gene TRBV20-1, with 9 positions matching TRBD2. Germline trimming cut 2 bases from V and 5 bases from J; bases unmatched to any gene: 7. The CDR3 contains 15 residues. Germline V gene data show CDR1 as DFQATT and CDR2 as SNEGSKA (reference sequence). The CDR3: CSARRTSVAHNEQFF. Written as DNA, the CDR3 is TGCAGTGCTAGACGGACTAGCGTCGCCCACAATGAGCAGTTCTTC.